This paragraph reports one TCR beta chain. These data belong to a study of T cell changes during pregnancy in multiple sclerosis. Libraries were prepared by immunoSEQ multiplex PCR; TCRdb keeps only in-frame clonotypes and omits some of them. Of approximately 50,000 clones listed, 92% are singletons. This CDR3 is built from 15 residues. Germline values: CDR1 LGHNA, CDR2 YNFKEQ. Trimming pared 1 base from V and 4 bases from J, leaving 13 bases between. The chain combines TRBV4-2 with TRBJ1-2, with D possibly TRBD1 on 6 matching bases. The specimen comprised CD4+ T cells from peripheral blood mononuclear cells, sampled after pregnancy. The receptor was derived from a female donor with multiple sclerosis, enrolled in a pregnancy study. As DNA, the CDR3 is TGTGCCAGCAGCCAAGCTACAGGGTTACCCTATGGCTACACCTTC. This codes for CASSQATGLPYGYTF.